This section outlines one T cell receptor beta chain sequence together with its context. Then a second PCR, running about 6 to 12 cycles, was carried out with a sample-barcoded 5' primer and a J-beta primer mix. The template-switch adaptor was a 5' adaptor with 12 random nucleotides. It tagged each cDNA molecule. A single record per CDR3 protein comes from TCRdb applying MiXCR to the 5' RACE reads. The table includes under 1,100,000 distinct CDR3 sequences, less than 25% detected once. The data originate from a study of blood T cells in healthy people across ages. This CDR3 is 13 amino acids long. V was pared by 6 bases and J by 7 bases, with 15 bases between. Another study also made use of these data, one on T cells of mothers and their children. From that second work: Donation came from three healthy Caucasian mothers together with their six children. Over 9.5 million TCR beta CDR3 reads were obtained from each mother, and about 2.9 million from each child. Microchimeric T cell clones that persisted were not detected.

Source material: blood. The source of this sequence is a girl aged 2-10 years in good health. The chain has TRBV12-3 or TRBV12-4 and TRBJ1-2; TRBD1 is a possible D gene (5 bases). The CDR3 loop is CASRRQLVGGYTF. CDR3 DNA sequence: TGTGCCAGCAGACGACAGCTGGTAGGTGGCTACACCTTC.